This T cell receptor (beta chain) comes out of a study of cytomegalovirus exposure and HLA in healthy donors. As regards this clone: Its matching antigen is unknown.

The PCR was carried out with 60 Vbeta primers and 13 Jbeta primers. Produced via immunoSEQ multiplex PCR; TCRdb's table is partial and in-frame only. This table has some 200,000 clones, 80% appearing once. Whole-study findings and limits: Clonal expansion was found to be greater in HLA-associated TCR beta chains than in equally common others in a later analysis. Common viral pathogens (according to a later analysis) appeared linked to several of the most significant clusters.

The germline CDR1 and CDR2 sequences are PRHDT and FYEKMQ (reference sequence). The CDR3 extends over 20 amino acids. J gave up 8 bases and V 3 bases, and 22 bases lay outside the gene matches. The chain is built from TRBV13 and TRBJ2-1; TRBD1 agrees at 10 bases. Sequencing was done on a sample of PBMCs. The TCR was taken from a boy aged 5-17 years in good health and CMV-seronegative. The CDR3 DNA reads TGTGCCAGCAGCTTCTCAACAGGGTGGGTTGGGGGGGACAGGGGACATGAGCAGTTCTTC. It is translated as CASSFSTGWVGGDRGHEQFF.